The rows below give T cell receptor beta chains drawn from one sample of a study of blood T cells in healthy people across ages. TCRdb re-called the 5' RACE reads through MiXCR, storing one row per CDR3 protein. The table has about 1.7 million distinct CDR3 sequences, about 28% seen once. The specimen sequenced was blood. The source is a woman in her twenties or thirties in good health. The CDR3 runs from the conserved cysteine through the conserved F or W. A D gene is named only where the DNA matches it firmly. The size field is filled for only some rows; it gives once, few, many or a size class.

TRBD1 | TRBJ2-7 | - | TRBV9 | CASSDNGQGYNEQYF | TGCGCCAGCAGCGACAATGGACAGGGATACAATGAGCAGTACTTC
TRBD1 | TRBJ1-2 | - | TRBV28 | CASSSGTAIYGYTF | TGTGCCAGCAGTTCCGGGACAGCGATCTATGGCTACACCTTC
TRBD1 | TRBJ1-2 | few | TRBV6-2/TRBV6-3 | CAIPSGTEVGYTF | TGTGCCATTCCCTCCGGGACAGAAGTTGGCTACACCTTC
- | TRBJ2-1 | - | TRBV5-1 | CASNSLAKSDQEQFF | TGCGCCAGCAACTCTTTAGCGAAATCTGACCAAGAGCAGTTCTTC
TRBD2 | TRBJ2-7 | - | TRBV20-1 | CSAPSSGSMRMYF | TGCAGTGCTCCATCTAGCGGGAGCATGCGCATGTACTTC
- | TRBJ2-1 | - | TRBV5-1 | CASSLEGFYGEQFF | TGCGCCAGCAGCTTAGAAGGGTTCTATGGTGAGCAGTTCTTC
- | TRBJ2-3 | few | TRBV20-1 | CSARTVRDTQYF | TGCAGTGCTAGGACAGTTAGAGATACGCAGTATTTT
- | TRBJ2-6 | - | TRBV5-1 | CASSQYGPSSGANVLTF | TGCGCCAGCAGCCAATATGGGCCCTCCTCTGGGGCCAACGTCCTGACTTTC
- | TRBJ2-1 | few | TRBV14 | CASSSLGGASYNEQFF | TGTGCCAGCAGCAGCCTTGGGGGGGCCTCCTACAATGAGCAGTTCTTC
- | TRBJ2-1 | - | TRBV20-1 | CSARDSTGGAYNEQFF | TGCAGTGCTAGAGATTCAACAGGAGGAGCCTACAATGAGCAGTTCTTC
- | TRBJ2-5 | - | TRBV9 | CASSVGGGGAGETQYF | TGTGCCAGCAGCGTAGGGGGAGGGGGGGCCGGCGAGACCCAGTACTTC